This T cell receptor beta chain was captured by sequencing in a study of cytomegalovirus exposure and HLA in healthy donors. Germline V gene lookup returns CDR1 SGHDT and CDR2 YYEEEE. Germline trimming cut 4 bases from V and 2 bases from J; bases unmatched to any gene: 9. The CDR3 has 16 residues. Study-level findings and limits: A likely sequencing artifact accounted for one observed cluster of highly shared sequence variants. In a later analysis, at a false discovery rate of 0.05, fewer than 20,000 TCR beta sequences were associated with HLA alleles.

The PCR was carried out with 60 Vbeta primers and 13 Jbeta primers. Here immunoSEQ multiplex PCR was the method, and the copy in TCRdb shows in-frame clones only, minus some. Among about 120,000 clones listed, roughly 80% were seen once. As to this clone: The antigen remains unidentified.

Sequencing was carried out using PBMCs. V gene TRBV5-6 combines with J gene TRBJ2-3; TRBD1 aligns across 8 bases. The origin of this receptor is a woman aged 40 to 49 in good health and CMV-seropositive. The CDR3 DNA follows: TGTGCCAGCAGCGATACCGGGACAGGAATCACAGATACGCAGTATTTT. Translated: CASSDTGTGITDTQYF.